The rows below give T cell receptor beta chains drawn from one sample of a study of control samples from healthy donors and cancer patients. Sequencing used immunoSEQ multiplex PCR; TCRdb keeps in-frame clones, though not all of them. This sample has about 85,000 clones; about 89% occur once, and the top ten carry 7.5% to 9%. The sequencing input was blood. These receptors were collected from a woman in her sixties or seventies in good health. Both conserved end residues are part of each CDR3. The order of the fields is CDR3 length, V gene, J gene, CDR3 protein.

15	TRBV5-6	TRBJ1-3	CASSLEKGAGNTIYF
11	TRBV5-8	TRBJ1-2	CASSLRGGYTF
18	TRBV5-4	TRBJ2-5	CASSLVLVAGGARETQYF
13	TRBV12-3/TRBV12-4	TRBJ1-3	CASSRGSGNTIYF
15	TRBV7-8	TRBJ2-5	CASSRLGQIQETQYF
21	TRBV12-5	TRBJ1-2	CASGLVPLGRQGIQSNYGYTF
14	TRBV5-1	TRBJ2-5	CASSPPRGRETQYF
16	TRBV6-2/TRBV6-3	TRBJ1-2	CASSYSATGDNYGYTF
13	TRBV11-3	TRBJ2-2	CASSFVPTGELFF
14	TRBV11-1	TRBJ2-1	CASSISGARSWQFF
16	TRBV5-4	TRBJ2-2	CASSFLAGVNTGELFF
16	TRBV5-1	TRBJ2-5	CASSFGGGGRQETQYF
16	TRBV4-1	TRBJ2-2	CASSLRTSGNTGELFF
15	TRBV7-9	TRBJ2-5	CASSLGQGGQETQYF
14	TRBV5-6	TRBJ2-5	CASSFRGPGKTQYF
12	TRBV2	TRBJ2-7	CASSVGSYEQYF
13	TRBV18	TRBJ1-2	CASSPTGNYGYTF
15	TRBV11-3	TRBJ2-3	CASSQRAYSTDTQYF
14	TRBV21-1	TRBJ2-5	CASSNGMREETQYF
13	TRBV19	TRBJ1-2	CASTDRGLGGYTF
15	TRBV28	TRBJ2-7	CASTSPGQSFYEQYF
13	TRBV11-3	TRBJ2-3	CASSSDPQGTQYF
14	TRBV2	TRBJ2-2	CASSTVWGTGELFF
16	TRBV3-1/TRBV3-2	TRBJ1-2	CASSQGLTGGNYGYTF
12	TRBV6-5	TRBJ1-1	CASSSGVDEAFF
13	TRBV10-3	TRBJ1-2	CATWGSEDYGYTF
15	TRBV7-2	TRBJ2-2	CASSLGGILAGELFF
14	TRBV5-1	TRBJ2-3	CASSSQISTDTQYF
15	TRBV4-1	TRBJ2-3	CASRVAGGAPDTQYF
15	TRBV11-2	TRBJ1-6	CASSLFAVGGSPLHF
14	TRBV7-9	TRBJ2-1	CASSILIAADEQFF
12	TRBV29-1	TRBJ1-2	CSVEGQGHGYTF
15	TRBV29-1	TRBJ1-3	CSVEDEKDRGNTIYF
16	TRBV27	TRBJ2-3	CASSPIPGLRSDTQYF
15	TRBV28	TRBJ2-3	CASSSPGQGTDTQYF
13	TRBV5-1	TRBJ2-5	CASSLKGEETQYF
12	TRBV6-5	TRBJ1-1	CASSYSGRIAFF
13	TRBV12-3/TRBV12-4	TRBJ2-1	CASRGSSYNEQFF
14	TRBV19	TRBJ1-5	CASSIVRGNQPQHF
16	TRBV30	TRBJ2-7	CAWSSGGGLGPYEQYF
14	TRBV6-1	TRBJ1-6	CASSDDRADSPLHF
12	TRBV30	TRBJ2-5	CAWSVTPETQYF